The 9 T cell receptor beta chains reported below all come from one sample, sequenced in a study of Ad26.COV2.S vaccination and SARS-CoV-2 variants. TCRdb's copy holds only in-frame clones and misses some; the assay was immunoSEQ multiplex PCR. The sample contains some 190,000 clones, roughly 87% of which appear only once. The specimen was peripheral blood, collected after recovery from COVID-19. The source is a human donor who had recovered from COVID-19.

This chain uses TRBV11-2 with TRBJ2-1; D is unclear. Deletions cut 3 bases from V and 0 bases from J, with 9 bases between. CDR1 and CDR2 (germline): SGHAT, FQNNGV. The CDR3 is made up of 15 amino acids. The CDR3 DNA follows: TGTGCCAGCAGCTTGTACGGATCCTCCTACAATGAGCAGTTCTTC. This gives the protein CASSLYGSSYNEQFF.

This clone was seen a single time. The chain combines TRBV7-6 with TRBJ2-5; D is perhaps TRBD1 (5 bases). The CDR3 contains 11 residues. Germline V gene data show CDR1 as SGHVS and CDR2 as FNYEAQ. With 2 bases removed from V and 7 bases from J, the gap between germline ends came to 5 bases. CDR3 DNA sequence: TGTGCCAGCAGCTTAAGGGGGACCCAGTACTTC. This translates into CASSLRGTQYF. Full variable domain (rest looked up from reference TRBV7-6 and TRBJ2-5): GAGVSQSPRYKVTKRGQDVALRCDPISGHVSLYWYRQALGQGPEFLTYFNYEAQQDKSGLPNDRFSAERPEGSISTLTIQRTEQRDSAMYRCASSLRGTQYFGPGTRLLVL.

V usage is TRBV4-1 and J usage is TRBJ1-4; no clear D. CDR3 length equals 12 residues. V was cut by 0 bases and J by 4 bases, with 0 bases left in between. Germline values: CDR1 MGHRA, CDR2 YSYEKL. The CDR3 DNA follows: TGCGCCAGCAGCCAAGATAATGAAAAACTGTTTTTT. Its protein product is CASSQDNEKLFF.

This clone was detected once. The chain uses TRBV10-1 and TRBJ1-5, with TRBD1 matching 7 bases. CDR3 length equals 18 residues. Per germline, CDR1 WNHNN and CDR2 SYGVQD (reference sequence). The V and J ends lost 1 base and 0 bases, in that order; junction bases with no gene match: 9. For the CDR3, the DNA is TGCGCCAGCAGTGAGTTAGAATCGGACAGGTATAGCAATCAGCCCCAGCATTTT. The encoded protein is CASSELESDRYSNQPQHF.

This chain's CDR3 is CASSRTGGGTEAFF. The CDR3 coding sequence is TGTGCCAGCAGCCGAACAGGGGGAGGCACTGAAGCTTTCTTT. The V gene is TRBV6-2 or TRBV6-3, the J gene TRBJ1-1, with TRBD1 matching 8 bases. Germline trimming cut 6 bases from V and 4 bases from J; bases unmatched to any gene: 7. This CDR3 spans 14 amino acids. Germline CDR1 reads MNHEY; CDR2 reads SVGEGT.

The J gene is TRBJ2-2, the V gene TRBV7-9; 7 bases fit TRBD2. With V trimmed by 0 bases and J by 4 bases, 5 bases remained unmatched. CDR3 length: 16 amino acids. Germline loops: CDR1 SEHNR, CDR2 FQNEAQ (reference sequence). CDR3 residues: CASSLANSGSTGELFF. CDR3 DNA: TGTGCCAGCAGCTTAGCCAATAGCGGGTCCACCGGGGAGCTGTTTTTT.

This rearrangement joins TRBV30 to TRBJ1-4; D is unresolved. The CDR3 loop spans 15 amino acids. The V end lost 0 bases, the J end lost 3 bases, and 11 bases lay between the germline ends. Germline CDR1 reads GTSNPN; CDR2 reads SVGIG (reference sequence). The CDR3 bases are TGTGCCTGGAGTGTACGGTGGCAGTCTAATGAAAAACTGTTTTTT. It codes for CAWSVRWQSNEKLFF.

V is TRBV3-1 (or the pseudogene TRBV3-2) and J is TRBJ1-5; D not certain. Germline loops: CDR1 LGHDT, CDR2 YNNKEL (reference sequence). CDR3 length: 14 residues. V dropped 0 bases and J dropped 3 bases, with 6 bases sitting between them. In DNA form, the CDR3 reads TGTGCCAGCAGCCAAGAAATGAACAATCAGCCCCAGCATTTT. It encodes CASSQEMNNQPQHF.

The chain uses TRBV5-4 and TRBJ2-7; D uncertain. V lost 4 bases and J 1 base, leaving 9 bases between the germline ends. The CDR3 length is 13 residues. Germline CDR1 SGHNT, CDR2 YYREEE (reference sequence). The CDR3 DNA reads as TGTGCCAGCAGCGGCCGGGTATCCTACGAGCAGTACTTC. It yields the protein CASSGRVSYEQYF.